These 20 T cell receptor beta chains originate from one sample sequenced in a study of cytomegalovirus exposure and HLA in healthy donors. The PCR contained 60 Vbeta and 13 Jbeta primers. Generated by immunoSEQ multiplex PCR, the TCRdb table keeps only in-frame clones and is missing some. The table has fewer than 150,000 clones, roughly 79% seen once; the top ten hold about 3.4%. Source material: PBMCs. The receptors were sampled from a young man in good health and CMV-seronegative.

About this clone itself: One end of the junction varies from germline; a read error may be responsible. The genes are TRBV7-7 and TRBJ1-3, with TRBD1 matching 7 bases. CDR3 size: 15 residues. Germline CDR1 reads SSHAT; CDR2 reads FNYEAQ (reference sequence). The CDR3 loop reads CASSLDGTAGNTIYF. The CDR3 nucleotides read TGTGCTAGCAGCTTAGATGGGACAGCTGGAAACACCATATATTTT. Based on the CDR3 plus reference TRBV7-7 and TRBJ1-3, the full variable domain is GAGVSQSPRYKVTKRGQDVTLRCDPISSHATLYWYQQALGQGPEFLTYFNYEAQPDKSGLPSDRFSAERPEGSISTLTIQRTEQRDSAMYRCASSLDGTAGNTIYFGEGSWLTVV.

The chain couples TRBV11-2 to TRBJ2-1, with 10 bases fitting TRBD1. Trimming took 4 bases from V and 10 from J; bases not matched to a gene: 7. Per germline, CDR1 SGHAT and CDR2 FQNNGV. This CDR3 is 14 amino acids long. The CDR3 here is CASSYGTGVEEQFF. The CDR3 DNA sequence: TGTGCCAGCAGCTACGGGACAGGGGTGGAGGAGCAGTTCTTC.

The table lists this clone with a count of one. This sequence joins TRBV4-3 and TRBJ2-1; possible D gene TRBD2, 5 bases. The V gene lost 3 bases and the J gene lost 6 bases, with 12 bases spanning the gap. Germline CDR1 reads LGHNA; CDR2 reads YSLEER. The CDR3 is made up of 14 amino acids. CDR3 amino acids: CASSHSDSPNEQFF. The CDR3 bases are TGCGCCAGCAGCCACTCGGACTCGCCCAATGAGCAGTTCTTC.

The genes are TRBV2 and TRBJ2-2, with D perhaps TRBD2 (6 bases). The CDR3 sequence is 15 residues long. Germline lookup yields CDR1 SNHLY and CDR2 FYNNEI. V dropped 4 bases and J dropped 3 bases, with 12 bases sitting between them. The CDR3 region is CASSAVLADTGELFF. The CDR3 nucleotides read TGTGCCAGCAGTGCGGTACTAGCCGACACCGGGGAGCTGTTTTTT. Based on the CDR3 plus reference TRBV2 and TRBJ2-2, the full variable domain is EPEVTQTPSHQVTQMGQEVILRCVPISNHLYFYWYRQILGQKVEFLVSFYNNEISEKSEIFDDQFSVERPDGSNFTLKIRSTKLEDSAMYFCASSAVLADTGELFFGEGSRLTVL.

The chain recombines TRBV5-1 with TRBJ2-1; 9 bases map to TRBD2. Germline V gives CDR1 SGHRS, CDR2 YFSETQ. The V and J ends lost 2 bases and 9 bases, in that order; junction bases with no gene match: 6. The CDR3 length is 14 residues. Here the CDR3 reads CASSFSGRGGEQFF. The DNA for the CDR3 is TGCGCCAGCAGCTTTAGCGGGAGAGGCGGTGAGCAGTTCTTC.

This clone was detected a few times. This rearrangement joins TRBV29-1 to TRBJ2-5; D ambiguous. The CDR3 runs to 11 residues. V lost 4 bases and J lost 1, with 4 bases in between. The germline CDR1 and CDR2 sequences are SQVTM and ANQGSEA. The CDR3 DNA is TGCAGCGTTGGCGTCCAAGAGACCCAGTACTTC. Amino acid sequence: CSVGVQETQYF.

This clone was picked up one time. The chain has TRBV19 and TRBJ2-2; TRBD1 agrees at 10 bases. J lost 0 bases, V lost 8 bases, and 9 bases had no gene match. The germline gives CDR1 LNHDA, CDR2 SQIVND (reference sequence). The CDR3 is 17 residues long. The CDR3 nucleotides are TGTGCCAGTTCCCTCTACGGGACAGGGGCGAACACCGGGGAGCTGTTTTTT. It translates to CASSLYGTGANTGELFF.

This chain links TRBV18 with TRBJ2-1; 7 nucleotides align to TRBD1. Trimming took 0 bases from V and 6 from J; bases not matched to a gene: 8. The CDR3 is 16 amino acids. Germline V gives CDR1 KGHSH, CDR2 LQKENI. The CDR3 sequence is CASSPPGQRLGNEQFF. The CDR3 region has the DNA TGTGCCAGCTCACCACCGGGACAGAGGCTAGGCAATGAGCAGTTCTTC.

This chain joins TRBV7-2 and TRBJ1-2; 10 bases match TRBD1. Germline trimming cut 5 bases from V and 8 bases from J; bases unmatched to any gene: 5. The germline V gene encodes CDR1 SGHTA and CDR2 FQGNSA. This CDR3 has 13 residues. The CDR3 loop is CASSPGQGRGYTF. The DNA of the CDR3 is TGTGCCAGCAGCCCGGGACAGGGGAGAGGCTACACCTTC.

The V gene is TRBV5-1, the J gene TRBJ2-1, with a tentative D call TRBD1 (7 bases). The CDR3 sequence is 15 residues long. The germline V gene has CDR1 SGHRS and CDR2 YFSETQ. Trimming pared 1 base from V and 4 bases from J, leaving 12 bases between. CDR3 nucleotide sequence: TGCGCCAGCAGCTTGACAGGGGAGGAGTACAATGAGCAGTTCTTC. Amino acids: CASSLTGEEYNEQFF.

The V call is TRBV10-3, the J call TRBJ2-3, with a possible D match to TRBD2 (6 bases). This CDR3 is 17 amino acids long. The germline gives CDR1 ENHRY, CDR2 SYGVKD. V was cut by 4 bases and J by 0 bases, with 17 bases left in between. Here the CDR3 reads CAISAEGPGISTDTQYF. CDR3 DNA sequence: TGTGCCATCAGTGCGGAGGGCCCCGGGATAAGCACAGATACGCAGTATTTT.

This chain joins TRBV7-2 and TRBJ2-3, with D hard to call. Germline V lookup: CDR1 SGHTA, CDR2 FQGNSA. The CDR3 has 12 amino acids. Trimming shortened V by 3 bases and J by 4 bases, and 5 bases separated the two germline ends. In DNA, the CDR3 is TGTGCCAGCAGCTTCTTTCCAGATACGCAGTATTTT. Translated: CASSFFPDTQYF. Full variable domain (rest looked up from reference TRBV7-2 and TRBJ2-3): GAGVSQSPSNKVTEKGKDVELRCDPISGHTALYWYRQSLGQGLEFLIYFQGNSAPDKSGLPSDRFSAERTGGSVSTLTIQRTQQEDSAVYLCASSFFPDTQYFGPGTRLTVL.

The chain links TRBV21-1 to TRBJ2-3; TRBD1, the table's D call, lacks a check against the DNA. TRBV21-1 is a known pseudogene. This CDR3 has 18 residues. CDR3 loop: CASTSARTDRGNTDTQYF. In DNA form, the CDR3 reads TGTGCCAGCACATCAGCTCGGACAGACCGAGGGAACACAGATACGCAGTATTTT.

This chain connects TRBV4-1 to TRBJ2-1; maybe TRBD1 (6 bases). Looked up from germline, CDR1 is MGHRA and CDR2 is YSYEKL. The ends were cut back, 4 bases at V and 10 bases at J, with 8 bases in the middle. The CDR3 is made up of 11 amino acids. CDR3 amino acids: CASSLGTEQFF. The CDR3 nucleotides are TGCGCCAGCAGCCTCGGGACAGAGCAGTTCTTC.

This clone was detected once. V gene TRBV9 combines with J gene TRBJ2-3; possible D gene TRBD2, 8 bases. V lost 3 bases to trimming and J lost 2 bases, with 22 bases between them. Germline CDR1 SGDLS, CDR2 YYNGEE. The CDR3 runs 18 residues. CDR3 nucleotide sequence: TGTGCCAGCAGCGAGTACAGGGGACTAGAGTATCTCACAGATACGCAGTATTTT. Translation: CASSEYRGLEYLTDTQYF.

In DNA form, the CDR3 reads TGTGCCAGCGTTACTGGACAGTTAAACTATGGCTACACCTTC. Its translation: CASVTGQLNYGYTF. The chain combines TRBV28 with TRBJ1-2; TRBD1 might be the D (6 bases). Deletions cut 8 bases from V and 2 bases from J, with 15 bases between. The germline V gene encodes CDR1 MDHEN and CDR2 SYDVKM. There are 14 residues in the CDR3.

The rearrangement uses TRBV5-1 and TRBJ1-4; TRBD1 matches at 8 bases. The trim removed 1 base at V and 3 bases at J, leaving 5 bases unmatched. Germline values: CDR1 SGHRS, CDR2 YFSETQ. The CDR3 has 16 residues. This CDR3 is CASSLRRGQANEKLFF. CDR3 in DNA: TGCGCCAGCAGCTTGCGCAGGGGGCAGGCTAATGAAAAACTGTTTTTT.

The chain combines TRBV4-2 with TRBJ1-3, with unresolved D. V shed 0 bases and J shed 8 bases, with 8 bases lying between them. Germline V gives CDR1 LGHNA, CDR2 YNFKEQ. The CDR3 length is 13 residues. DNA for the CDR3: TGTGCCAGCAGCCAAGATGAGGCTTACACCATATATTTT. Translating it yields CASSQDEAYTIYF.

This chain connects TRBV19 to TRBJ1-5, with D uncertain. The germline CDR1 and CDR2 sequences are LNHDA and SQIVND (reference sequence). Between the trimmed V and J ends, which lost 3 bases and 4 bases, there was a span of 10 bases. This CDR3 has 14 residues. CDR3 sequence (DNA): TGTGCCAGTAGTATTAAACAGATAAATCAGCCCCAGCATTTT. Its translation is CASSIKQINQPQHF.

This clone was counted many times. The CDR3 reads CASSIPTSGGADEQFF. CDR3 in DNA: TGCGCCAGCAGCATCCCAACTAGCGGGGGGGCAGATGAGCAGTTCTTC. V gene TRBV5-1 combines with J gene TRBJ2-1; 13 bases match TRBD2. The V segment lost 4 bases and the J segment 8 bases; nucleotides outside the gene matches: 9. This CDR3 comprises 16 residues. The germline V gene encodes CDR1 SGHRS and CDR2 YFSETQ.